The 20 T cell receptor beta chains in this list originate from one sample, sequenced in a study of cytomegalovirus exposure and HLA in healthy donors. The study ran its PCR with 60 Vbeta and 13 Jbeta primers. This table comes from immunoSEQ multiplex PCR, and its TCRdb copy is limited to in-frame clones, with some not included. The sample holds about 96,000 clones, 65% to 80% seen once. Sequencing input: PBMCs. The receptor set was obtained from a female donor in good health and CMV-seropositive.

This chain connects TRBV14 to TRBJ2-1, with 7 bases matching TRBD2. CDR1 is SGHDN, CDR2 FVKESK, per germline. This CDR3 contains 16 residues. Trimming removed 1 base from V and 6 bases from J; junction bases left unmatched: 9. CDR3 bases: TGTGCCAGCAGCCAAGTCTATAGCGGGCCCCTCAATGAGCAGTTCTTC. Its protein is CASSQVYSGPLNEQFF. The full variable domain, its missing parts supplied by reference TRBV14 and TRBJ2-1, is EAGVTQFPSHSVIEKGQTVTLRCDPISGHDNLYWYRRVMGKEIKFLLHFVKESKQDESGMPNNRFLAERTGGTYSTLKVQPAELEDSGVYFCASSQVYSGPLNEQFFGPGTRLTVL.

The CDR3 sequence is CASSPDRDRAQETQYF. The CDR3, as DNA: TGTGCCAGCAGCCCGGACCGGGACAGGGCCCAAGAGACCCAGTACTTC. The chain combines TRBV7-6 with TRBJ2-5, with TRBD1 matching 9 bases. The CDR3 loop spans 16 amino acids. J gave up 1 base and V 5 bases, and 8 bases lay outside the gene matches. The germline V gene has CDR1 SGHVS and CDR2 FNYEAQ.

The chain carries TRBV7-9 and TRBJ1-3; TRBD1 matches 7 bases. This CDR3 has 15 residues. Germline-derived CDR1 and CDR2 are SEHNR and FQNEAQ (reference sequence). J lost 4 bases, V lost 5 bases, and 8 bases had no gene match. The CDR3 spells CASSQTRDRGNTIYF. For the CDR3, the DNA is TGTGCCAGCAGCCAGACCCGGGACAGAGGAAACACCATATATTTT.

This clone was seen just once. V and J are TRBV7-9 and TRBJ1-3, with 7 nucleotides matching TRBD1. V was clipped by 4 bases and J by 7 bases; unmatched bases: 7. This CDR3 has 14 residues. Germline CDR1 SEHNR, CDR2 FQNEAQ (reference sequence). The CDR3 bases are TGTGCCAGCAGCTCAACTGACAGGGCCAACACCATATATTTT. Its translation is CASSSTDRANTIYF.

The chain recombines TRBV27 with TRBJ1-6; no clear D gene. There are 13 residues in the CDR3. Germline loops: CDR1 MNHEY, CDR2 SMNVEV (reference sequence). V was shortened by 5 bases and J by 15 bases, with 17 bases between the two germline ends. The CDR3 is CASSPYSGRLLHF. The CDR3, as DNA: TGTGCCAGCAGTCCTTACTCAGGCCGCCTCCTCCACTTT.

Ten or more counts support this clone. This chain's CDR3 is CASSTKWDSGRSDTQYF. CDR3 DNA: TGTGCCAGCAGTACAAAATGGGATAGCGGGAGGTCGGATACGCAGTATTTT. The chain has TRBV28 and TRBJ2-3, with 10 positions matching TRBD2. Germline V gene data show CDR1 as MDHEN and CDR2 as SYDVKM. CDR3 length: 17 amino acids. V was pared by 5 bases and J by 6 bases, with 14 bases of the junction left unmatched. Based on the CDR3 plus reference TRBV28 and TRBJ2-3, the full variable domain is DVKVTQSSRYLVKRTGEKVFLECVQDMDHENMFWYRQDPGLGLRLIYFSYDVKMKEKGDIPEGYSVSREKKERFSLILESASTNQTSMYLCASSTKWDSGRSDTQYFGPGTRLTVL.

The V and J genes are TRBV7-2 and TRBJ2-7, with 8 bases fitting TRBD1. J gave up 4 bases and V 4 bases, and 6 bases lay outside the gene matches. Germline V gene lookup returns CDR1 SGHTA and CDR2 FQGNSA. The CDR3 contains 14 residues. CDR3 loop: CASSSGTGLYEQYF. The DNA of the CDR3 is TGTGCCAGCAGCTCCGGGACAGGCTTATACGAGCAGTACTTC. The variable domain in full, with the rest retrieved from reference TRBV7-2 and TRBJ2-7, is GAGVSQSPSNKVTEKGKDVELRCDPISGHTALYWYRQSLGQGLEFLIYFQGNSAPDKSGLPSDRFSAERTGGSVSTLTIQRTQQEDSAVYLCASSSGTGLYEQYFGPGTRLTVT.

The chain has TRBV30 and TRBJ1-2; D gene ambiguous. CDR1 GTSNPN and CDR2 SVGIG come from the germline V gene (reference sequence). The CDR3 is 13 amino acids. Deletions cut 0 bases from V and 10 bases from J, with 15 bases between. DNA for the CDR3: TGTGCCTGGAGTGTAACTTTCGGTCAGGACTACACCTTC. It codes for CAWSVTFGQDYTF.

The chain has TRBV28 and TRBJ1-5; TRBD1 aligns across 8 bases. Unmatched junction bases numbered 4, after V lost 6 bases and J lost 0 bases. The length of the CDR3 is 15 residues. Germline loops: CDR1 MDHEN, CDR2 SYDVKM. As DNA, the CDR3 is TGTGCCAGCAGCCGGACAGGGAATAGCAATCAGCCCCAGCATTTT. Translating it yields CASSRTGNSNQPQHF.

The chain couples TRBV2 to TRBJ2-7; TRBD1 matches 8 bases. The CDR3 spans 15 residues. Germline V lookup: CDR1 SNHLY, CDR2 FYNNEI. The trim removed 6 bases at V and 0 bases at J, leaving 7 bases unmatched. The CDR3 spells CASRPETGVSYEQYF. CDR3 DNA: TGTGCCAGCAGGCCCGAGACAGGGGTCTCCTACGAGCAGTACTTC.

The rearrangement joins TRBV4-3 to TRBJ1-6; 10 bases map to TRBD1. Germline V gene lookup returns CDR1 LGHNA and CDR2 YSLEER. V trimming: 1 base; J trimming: 7 bases; junction bases outside the gene matches: 10. The length of the CDR3 is 18 residues. The CDR3 sequence is CASSQVVHRQGANSPLHF. The CDR3 DNA sequence: TGCGCCAGCAGCCAAGTCGTACATCGACAGGGGGCAAATTCACCCCTCCACTTT.

This clone has just a few counts. CDR3 in amino acids: CAIPRQGSPYEQYF. DNA for the CDR3: TGTGCCATCCCTAGACAGGGGTCCCCCTACGAGCAGTACTTC. This chain joins TRBV10-3 and TRBJ2-7, with TRBD1 matching 8 bases. This CDR3 has 14 residues. In germline, CDR1 is ENHRY, CDR2 SYGVKD. V lost 8 bases, J lost 2 bases, and 8 bases stayed unmatched.

The rearrangement uses TRBV28 and TRBJ1-5; 9 bases map to TRBD1. Looked up from germline, CDR1 is MDHEN and CDR2 is SYDVKM. V gave up 9 bases and J gave up 4 bases; unmatched junction bases: 13. This CDR3 spans 16 amino acids. CDR3 residues: CASTQNRGQGNQPQHF. DNA of the CDR3: TGTGCCAGTACACAAAACAGGGGGCAAGGTAATCAGCCCCAGCATTTT.

The sample holds a few counts of this clone. This rearrangement joins TRBV29-1 to TRBJ2-7; possibly TRBD1 for D (6 bases). Germline assignment: CDR1 SQVTM and CDR2 ANQGSEA. The CDR3 is made up of 13 amino acids. Trimming shortened V by 1 base and J by 5 bases, and 12 bases separated the two germline ends. DNA of the CDR3: TGCAGCGTTGAAGGGAACAGGGTTGACGAGCAGTACTTC. Translated, it gives CSVEGNRVDEQYF.

The J gene is TRBJ2-2, the V gene TRBV7-8, with TRBD1 matching over 7 bases. The CDR3 is 16 amino acids. Looked up from germline, CDR1 is SGHVS and CDR2 is FQNEAQ. Unmatched junction bases numbered 12, after V lost 4 bases and J lost 7 bases. In DNA, the CDR3 is TGTGCCAGCAGCTCCCGAGGGGACAGTCTAATCGGGGAGCTGTTTTTT. Translation gives CASSSRGDSLIGELFF.

This chain links TRBV27 with TRBJ2-7, with TRBD1 identical over 7 bases. With 7 bases clipped from V and 2 bases from J, the junction kept 8 bases outside the gene matches. CDR3 size: 14 residues. Germline CDR1 is MNHEY and CDR2 is SMNVEV (reference sequence). In nucleotides, the CDR3 is TGTGCCAGCACCCCGGGACAGCCTCCCTACGAGCAGTACTTC. This translates into CASTPGQPPYEQYF.

This sequence joins TRBV5-6 and TRBJ2-1, with D perhaps matching TRBD2 (7 bases). From germline, CDR1 is SGHDT and CDR2 YYEEEE. The germline V and J ends were trimmed by 1 base and 4 bases, with 15 bases remaining between them. The CDR3 contains 16 residues. The CDR3 sequence is CASSLWGAGAYNEQFF. The DNA for the CDR3 is TGTGCCAGCAGCTTGTGGGGGGCGGGGGCTTACAATGAGCAGTTCTTC.

This sequence joins TRBV5-1 and TRBJ2-2, with 7 bases matching TRBD2. The V gene end was trimmed by 2 bases and the J gene end by 0 bases; junction bases not matched to a gene: 1. CDR3 length: 15 amino acids. Germline assignment: CDR1 SGHRS and CDR2 YFSETQ. The CDR3 loop is CASSFTSANTGELFF. CDR3 DNA sequence: TGCGCCAGCAGCTTTACTAGCGCGAACACCGGGGAGCTGTTTTTT.

The genes are TRBV6-6 and TRBJ1-2, with TRBD1 matching over 9 bases. V gave up 6 bases and J gave up 8 bases; unmatched junction bases: 10. Germline assignment: CDR1 MNHNY and CDR2 SVGAGI (reference sequence). This CDR3 is built from 14 residues. In DNA form, the CDR3 reads TGTGCCAGCAGAGGAACAGGGGGCATAGGCGGCTACACCTTC. Amino acid sequence: CASRGTGGIGGYTF.

The chain couples TRBV7-2 to TRBJ1-2; TRBD1 matches at 10 bases. Germline lookup yields CDR1 SGHTA and CDR2 FQGNSA. CDR3 length equals 13 residues. The V gene end was trimmed by 10 bases and the J gene end by 4 bases; junction bases not matched to a gene: 6. The CDR3: CAIRDRGIYGYTF. The CDR3 DNA reads TGTGCCATCCGGGACAGGGGCATCTATGGCTACACCTTC.